Below, 14 T cell receptor beta chains from the same sample are listed, as sequenced in a study of shared clonotypes between healthy human individuals. Clones were sequenced by immunoSEQ multiplex PCR, and TCRdb holds only the in-frame ones, with some missing. The repertoire holds 400,000 to 600,000 clones, with about three quarters as singletons. The sample was PBMCs. These receptors all come from a woman in her thirties or forties in good health. Some clones in this sample may be carry-over from other donors' samples.

This clone was counted at least ten times. This chain uses TRBV6-5 with TRBJ2-5, with 8 bases aligning to TRBD1. CDR3 length: 14 amino acids. Germline V CDR1 and CDR2: MNHEY, SVGAGI. V lost 7 bases, J lost 4 bases, and 8 bases stayed unmatched. The CDR3 nucleotides are TGTGCCAGCACTCCAACAGGGGGTCGAGAGACCCAGTACTTC. Protein product: CASTPTGGRETQYF.

The gene calls are TRBV6-6 and TRBJ1-4; no clear D. The V end lost 8 bases, the J end lost 5 bases, and 12 bases lay between the germline ends. The CDR3 extends over 13 amino acids. CDR1 and CDR2 from the germline V gene are MNHNY and SVGAGI (reference sequence). This chain's CDR3 is CASPTGKNEKLFF. The CDR3, as DNA: TGTGCCAGCCCGACGGGGAAAAATGAAAAACTGTTTTTT.

The gene calls are TRBV7-9 and TRBJ1-6, with 7 bases aligning to TRBD1. The CDR3 consists of 15 residues. The V and J ends lost 3 bases and 10 bases, in that order; junction bases with no gene match: 9. In germline, CDR1 is SEHNR, CDR2 FQNEAQ (reference sequence). CDR3 coding DNA: TGTGCCAGCAGCTTGAACGACAGGGTTTTCTCACCCCTCCACTTT. Translation gives CASSLNDRVFSPLHF.

The chain is built from TRBV4-2 and TRBJ2-7; 7 nucleotides align to TRBD2. V shed 3 bases and J 0 bases; nucleotides not matched to a gene: 8. The CDR3 sequence is 16 residues long. In germline, CDR1 is LGHNA, CDR2 YNFKEQ. DNA of the CDR3: TGTGCCAGCAGCCAGGCACTAGCGAGAAGCTCCTACGAGCAGTACTTC. Translated, it gives CASSQALARSSYEQYF.

CDR3 bases: TGTGCCAGCACAGGGCAGGGATATTCCTCTGGGGCCAACGTCCTGACTTTC. Its translation: CASTGQGYSSGANVLTF. The chain couples TRBV2 to TRBJ2-6, with D perhaps TRBD1 (5 bases). From germline, CDR1 is SNHLY and CDR2 FYNNEI. The CDR3 consists of 17 residues. With 7 bases removed from V and 0 bases from J, the gap between germline ends came to 16 bases.

The chain is built from TRBV4-2 and TRBJ2-7; 7 bases are shared with TRBD2. The CDR3 sequence is 16 residues long. Germline V gives CDR1 LGHNA, CDR2 YNFKEQ. V lost 4 bases, J lost 0 bases, and 9 bases stayed unmatched. CDR3 bases: TGTGCCAGCAGCCGAGGTTGGACTAGGGGCTCCTACGAGCAGTACTTC. This sequence encodes CASSRGWTRGSYEQYF.

CDR3 loop: CASSLEQGPRGNTEAFF. The CDR3, as DNA: TGTGCCAGCAGCTTGGAACAGGGGCCCAGGGGGAACACTGAAGCTTTCTTT. The chain recombines TRBV5-5 with TRBJ1-1, with 7 bases fitting TRBD1. Trimming took 0 bases from V and 1 from J; bases not matched to a gene: 9. The CDR3 contains 17 residues. CDR1 is SGHKS and CDR2 is YYEKEE in the germline V gene (reference sequence). Complete variable domain (other parts from reference TRBV5-5 and TRBJ1-1): DAGVTQSPTHLIKTRGQQVTLRCSPISGHKSVSWYQQVLGQGPQFIFQYYEKEERGRGNFPDRFSARQFPNYSSELNVNALLLGDSALYLCASSLEQGPRGNTEAFFGQGTRLTVV.

V gene TRBV6-1 combines with J gene TRBJ1-1; D is perhaps TRBD1 (5 bases). V dropped 2 bases and J dropped 1 base, with 11 bases sitting between them. The CDR3 extends over 15 amino acids. The germline V gene encodes CDR1 MNHNS and CDR2 SASEGT. The CDR3 loop is CASSERDRWNTEAFF. The CDR3 bases are TGTGCCAGCAGTGAACGGGACCGATGGAACACTGAAGCTTTCTTT.

V gene TRBV7-2 combines with J gene TRBJ2-7; 7 bases agree with TRBD2. The ends lost 3 bases at V and 3 bases at J; junction bases unmatched: 5. Germline CDR1 reads SGHTA; CDR2 reads FQGNSA. The CDR3 runs 14 residues. Written as DNA, the CDR3 is TGTGCCAGCAGCTTTGCGGGAGAGGTCTACGAGCAGTACTTC. It encodes CASSFAGEVYEQYF. Variable domain in full (rest from reference TRBV7-2 and TRBJ2-7): GAGVSQSPSNKVTEKGKDVELRCDPISGHTALYWYRQSLGQGLEFLIYFQGNSAPDKSGLPSDRFSAERTGGSVSTLTIQRTQQEDSAVYLCASSFAGEVYEQYFGPGTRLTVT.

V gene TRBV2 combines with J gene TRBJ1-4, with 8 bases lining up with TRBD1. Per the germline V gene, CDR1 is SNHLY and CDR2 is FYNNEI. V gave up 7 bases and J gave up 7 bases; unmatched junction bases: 8. This CDR3 comprises 14 residues. Written as DNA, the CDR3 is TGTGCCAGCATGCTGGACAGGGACGGTGAAAAACTGTTTTTT. Its protein product is CASMLDRDGEKLFF. Full variable domain (remainder filled in from reference TRBV2 and TRBJ1-4): EPEVTQTPSHQVTQMGQEVILRCVPISNHLYFYWYRQILGQKVEFLVSFYNNEISEKSEIFDDQFSVERPDGSNFTLKIRSTKLEDSAMYFCASMLDRDGEKLFFGSGTQLSVL.

The chain recombines TRBV2 with TRBJ2-1, with 10 bases fitting TRBD1. Germline V gene lookup returns CDR1 SNHLY and CDR2 FYNNEI. V shed 7 bases and J 7 bases; nucleotides not matched to a gene: 7. The CDR3 totals 14 residues. The CDR3 loop reads CASTRGDRGNEQFF. In DNA, the CDR3 is TGTGCCAGCACCCGCGGGGACAGGGGTAATGAGCAGTTCTTC. The full variable domain, in which reference TRBV2 and TRBJ2-1 provide the parts outside the CDR3, is EPEVTQTPSHQVTQMGQEVILRCVPISNHLYFYWYRQILGQKVEFLVSFYNNEISEKSEIFDDQFSVERPDGSNFTLKIRSTKLEDSAMYFCASTRGDRGNEQFFGPGTRLTVL.

The gene calls are TRBV19 and TRBJ1-2, with 10 bases identical to TRBD1. J gave up 3 bases and V 7 bases, and 11 bases lay outside the gene matches. The CDR3 covers 16 residues. Germline V lookup: CDR1 LNHDA, CDR2 SQIVND (reference sequence). The chain's CDR3 is CASNSGTGDGDYGYTF. The CDR3 coding sequence is TGTGCCAGTAATTCGGGGACAGGGGACGGGGACTATGGCTACACCTTC.

The table lists this clone with a few counts. This chain joins TRBV30 and TRBJ2-1; D gene uncertain. CDR3 length: 19 amino acids. Deletions cut 0 bases from V and 2 bases from J, with 23 bases between. CDR1 GTSNPN and CDR2 SVGIG come from the germline V gene (reference sequence). CDR3 DNA sequence: TGTGCCTGGAGTGTAGACCCCCCCTCTGGGCGGAGCACCTACAATGAGCAGTTCTTC. It yields the protein CAWSVDPPSGRSTYNEQFF.

The J gene is TRBJ2-7, the V gene TRBV30; D may be TRBD1 (8 bases). The germline CDR1 and CDR2 sequences are GTSNPN and SVGIG (reference sequence). Trimming shortened V by 2 bases and J by 0 bases, and 17 bases separated the two germline ends. The CDR3 is 16 amino acids. CDR3 protein: CAWSTGGGWSSYEQYF. The CDR3 DNA sequence: TGTGCCTGGAGTACAGGGGGGGGCTGGAGCTCCTACGAGCAGTACTTC.